This T cell receptor beta chain was captured in a study of cytomegalovirus exposure and HLA in healthy donors. The overall study: Membership in the Caucasian-associated ancestry cluster was found for about four fifths of roughly 400 genotyped donors.

Study-wide points: Available immune exposure information covered CMV serostatus only. Diagnosis of cytomegalovirus status made by the classifier reportedly showed high specificity and sensitivity. HLA restriction was apparent for most CMV-associated TCR beta chains in a later analysis.

Germline CDR1 LNHDA, CDR2 SQIVND (reference sequence). V lost 6 bases, J lost 1 base, and 3 bases lay in between. CDR3 size: 11 residues. Points on this clone: Its antigen is unidentified.

Primers for the PCR totalled 60 Vbeta and 13 Jbeta. Data came from immunoSEQ multiplex PCR; TCRdb stores just in-frame clones and leaves some out. The listing records 100,000 or so clones. Material for sequencing was PBMCs. The chain employs TRBV19 and TRBJ1-1; D remains unclear. The sequence derives from a man aged 50 to 59 in good health and CMV-seronegative. The CDR3 nucleotides read TGTGCCAGTAGCTGGAACACTGAAGCTTTCTTT. This encodes CASSWNTEAFF.